The 31 T cell receptor beta chains given below trace back to one sample, sequenced in a study of PD-1 blockade in classical Hodgkin lymphoma. Time point meaning: cycle 4 day 1 (C4D1), after less than 7 weeks of nivolumab. Each patient's relapse followed autologous stem cell transplantation, and brentuximab vedotin exposure varied. CD8+ T cells were isolated from thawed PBMCs by magnetic negative selection. The protocol was immunoSEQ multiplex PCR, while the TCRdb copy is restricted to in-frame clones and leaves out a portion. The data show 7,400 or so clones, about 76% seen once. The specimen was CD8+ T cells from blood, collected before the fourth cycle of nivolumab. Every receptor here comes from a human donor with classical Hodgkin lymphoma.

The rearrangement uses TRBV9 and TRBJ2-7; maybe TRBD2 (6 bases). The CDR3 length is 14 residues. In germline, CDR1 is SGDLS, CDR2 YYNGEE. V was trimmed by 4 bases and J by 3 bases, leaving 14 bases between them. Here the CDR3 DNA reads TGTGCCAGCAGCCCCGGGACTTCGCGCTACGAGCAGTACTTC. Its translation is CASSPGTSRYEQYF.

The gene calls are TRBV11-1 and TRBJ1-2; no firm D call. Trimming stripped 11 bases from V and 2 bases from J, with 21 bases between. The CDR3 sequence is 15 residues long. The germline V gene has CDR1 SGHAT and CDR2 FQDESV (reference sequence). The CDR3 here is CASSSFLNWNYGYTF. The CDR3 coding sequence is TGTGCCTCCAGCAGCTTTCTCAATTGGAACTATGGCTACACCTTC.

This clone qualifies as medium-sized. The chain has TRBV25-1 and TRBJ2-7; the match to TRBD1 covers 9 bases. The CDR3 has 12 residues. V was pared by 9 bases and J by 3 bases, with 3 bases of the junction left unmatched. Germline CDR1 MGHDK, CDR2 SYGVNS. CDR3 in amino acids: CARTTGGYEQYF. The CDR3 region has the DNA TGTGCCAGAACGACAGGGGGCTACGAGCAGTACTTC.

V is TRBV27 and J is TRBJ2-5; D call uncertain. The CDR3 loop spans 18 amino acids. Germline assignment: CDR1 MNHEY and CDR2 SMNVEV (reference sequence). Trimming shortened V by 2 bases and J by 1 base, and 20 bases separated the two germline ends. CDR3 nucleotides: TGTGCCAGCAGTTTAAACCCCCGAGGACCCAGCACCCAAGAGACCCAGTACTTC. Amino acids: CASSLNPRGPSTQETQYF.

The count of this clone is one. The junction and the germline gene differ at one end; a read error may be behind it. The chain joins TRBV7-7 to TRBJ2-2; D is perhaps TRBD1 (5 bases). The CDR3 has 13 amino acids. The germline V gene has CDR1 SSHAT and CDR2 FNYEAQ (reference sequence). The CDR3 DNA reads TGTGCTAGCAGCCTAGGGGACACCGGGGAGCTGTTTTTT. Encoded protein: CASSLGDTGELFF.

The chain links TRBV7-2 to TRBJ2-7; no firm D call. Looked up from germline, CDR1 is SGHTA and CDR2 is FQGNSA. Deletions cut 4 bases from V and 4 bases from J, with 11 bases between. The CDR3 loop spans 13 amino acids. DNA of the CDR3: TGTGCCAGCAGCTCGTCTGCAGGATACGAGCAGTACTTC. Translated: CASSSSAGYEQYF.

This clone was recorded a few times. The V call is TRBV20-1, the J call TRBJ1-2, with D maybe TRBD1 (5 bases). Germline V gives CDR1 DFQATT, CDR2 SNEGSKA (reference sequence). The length of the CDR3 is 10 residues. Trimming removed 6 bases at V and 8 bases at J, with 10 bases between. CDR3: CSAAGLGYTF. DNA of the CDR3: TGCAGTGCCGCAGGGTTAGGCTACACCTTC.

V usage is TRBV6-5 and J usage is TRBJ1-2, with D possibly matching TRBD1 (6 bases). The CDR3 spans 14 residues. CDR1 and CDR2 from the germline V gene are MNHEY and SVGAGI. Trimming removed 10 bases from V and 0 bases from J, with 15 bases in between. The CDR3 loop reads CATSAGTTNYGYTF. CDR3 bases: TGTGCCACCTCGGCCGGGACAACTAACTATGGCTACACCTTC.

The chain couples TRBV6-5 to TRBJ2-7; possibly TRBD1 for D (6 bases). The length of the CDR3 is 15 residues. Germline loops: CDR1 MNHEY, CDR2 SVGAGI. V was pared by 4 bases and J by 2 bases, with 15 bases between. CDR3 coding DNA: TGTGCCAGCAGTTCCTTCGGACAGTTTCCCTACGAGCAGTACTTC. It codes for CASSSFGQFPYEQYF.

The chain combines TRBV19 with TRBJ2-7, with D perhaps given as TRBD1 or TRBD2 (5 bases each). The length of the CDR3 is 13 residues. The germline CDR1 and CDR2 sequences are LNHDA and SQIVND (reference sequence). The ends were cut back, 6 bases at V and 7 bases at J, with 16 bases in the middle. This CDR3 reads CASSGRPGREQYF. In nucleotides, the CDR3 is TGTGCCAGTAGCGGACGTCCGGGGCGTGAGCAGTACTTC.

This clone was seen a handful of times. The chain carries TRBV19 and TRBJ2-7, with 9 bases aligning to TRBD1. The CDR3 length is 14 residues. Unmatched junction bases numbered 7, after V lost 5 bases and J lost 5 bases. Germline V gene data show CDR1 as LNHDA and CDR2 as SQIVND (reference sequence). The CDR3 loop is CASSVGDRDDEQYF. Here the CDR3 DNA reads TGTGCCAGTAGTGTAGGGGACAGGGACGACGAGCAGTACTTC. The full variable domain, its missing parts supplied by reference TRBV19 and TRBJ2-7, is DGGITQSPKYLFRKEGQNVTLSCEQNLNHDAMYWYRQDPGQGLRLIYYSQIVNDFQKGDIAEGYSVSREKKESFPLTVTSAQKNPTAFYLCASSVGDRDDEQYFGPGTRLTVT.

This sequence joins TRBV4-1 and TRBJ2-3, with D perhaps matching TRBD1 (7 bases). CDR1 and CDR2 from the germline V gene are MGHRA and YSYEKL. The CDR3 is 17 amino acids. V was pared by 4 bases and J by 1 base, with 18 bases between. The CDR3 DNA is TGCGCCAGCAGCCCCCCCAGGGGGAGGAGCGGCACAGATACGCAGTATTTT. It yields the protein CASSPPRGRSGTDTQYF.

The chain combines TRBV9 with TRBJ2-1, with a possible D match to TRBD2 (5 bases). Trimming cost V 7 bases and J 7 bases, with 24 bases left between them. The germline gives CDR1 SGDLS, CDR2 YYNGEE. CDR3 size: 16 residues. CDR3 in DNA: TGTGCCAGCGGCCTTGATATGGAGGTAGCGATTAATGAGCAGTTCTTC. Protein product: CASGLDMEVAINEQFF.

This chain connects TRBV6-5 to TRBJ2-7, with 7 bases fitting TRBD1. From germline, CDR1 is MNHEY and CDR2 SVGAGI. CDR3 length equals 13 residues. V lost 6 bases to trimming and J lost 1 base; unmatched junction nucleotides: 3. The CDR3 DNA reads TGTGCCAGCAGAGAACAGGGGTCCTACGAGCAGTACTTC. Translating gives CASREQGSYEQYF.

This chain links TRBV10-3 with TRBJ2-3, with a tentative D call TRBD2 (6 bases). Trimming took off 0 bases at V and 4 bases at J, with 14 bases between the two ends. The CDR3 covers 16 residues. Germline CDR1 is ENHRY and CDR2 is SYGVKD. The DNA for the CDR3 is TGTGCCATCAGTGAGTCGGAGGGACCCGTGGCAGATACGCAGTATTTT. It codes for CAISESEGPVADTQYF.

This chain connects TRBV28 to TRBJ2-5, with D perhaps matching TRBD1 (6 bases). The CDR3 contains 14 residues. Between the trimmed V and J ends, which lost 1 base and 3 bases, there was a span of 9 bases. CDR1 MDHEN and CDR2 SYDVKM come from the germline V gene. The CDR3 loop reads CASSLFPGEETQYF. The CDR3 DNA reads as TGTGCCAGCAGTTTATTCCCAGGGGAAGAGACCCAGTACTTC.

The table lists this clone with a count of one. This chain uses TRBV29-1 with TRBJ2-2; TRBD1 might be the D (5 bases). This CDR3 comprises 13 residues. V dropped 6 bases and J dropped 7 bases, with 15 bases sitting between them. Per the germline V gene, CDR1 is SQVTM and CDR2 is ANQGSEA. DNA of the CDR3: TGCAGCGTAAAAGGGCCAGGGATCGGGGAGCTGTTTTTT. It encodes CSVKGPGIGELFF.

The J gene is TRBJ2-5, the V gene TRBV19, with 8 bases identical to TRBD1. The CDR3 length is 15 residues. Germline CDR1 and CDR2: LNHDA and SQIVND (reference sequence). J lost 4 bases, V lost 3 bases, and 7 bases had no gene match. The CDR3 bases are TGTGCCAGTAGTATGCGACAGGGGACTTTAGAGACCCAGTACTTC. This gives the protein CASSMRQGTLETQYF.

The V gene is TRBV11-2, the J gene TRBJ2-7, with 10 positions matching TRBD2. CDR1 SGHAT and CDR2 FQNNGV come from the germline V gene. The trim removed 1 base at V and 7 bases at J, leaving 4 bases unmatched. The CDR3 covers 14 residues. CDR3 amino acids: CASSLGLAGKEQYF. In nucleotides, the CDR3 is TGTGCCAGCAGCTTAGGACTAGCGGGTAAGGAGCAGTACTTC.

The rearrangement uses TRBV28 and TRBJ1-5; 7 bases align to TRBD1. J was trimmed by 7 bases and V by 5 bases; bases with no gene match: 20. The CDR3 sequence is 18 residues long. In germline, CDR1 is MDHEN, CDR2 SYDVKM. The CDR3 DNA sequence: TGTGCCAGCAGTCCCCGCCTAACCCGACAGGGTCTACGCCAGCCCCAGCATTTT. Protein: CASSPRLTRQGLRQPQHF.

The V call is TRBV11-2, the J call TRBJ2-7, with a possible D match to TRBD1 (6 bases). Between the trimmed V and J ends, which lost 4 bases and 4 bases, there was a span of 17 bases. Germline V CDR1 and CDR2: SGHAT, FQNNGV. The CDR3 totals 15 residues. The DNA of the CDR3 is TGTGCCAGCAGCTCGACGGGACAAATATCTTACGAGCAGTACTTC. It is translated as CASSSTGQISYEQYF.

This clone was detected only a few times. This chain joins TRBV19 and TRBJ1-6; no clear D. V shed 0 bases and J shed 6 bases, with 12 bases lying between them. The V gene's germline CDR1 is LNHDA and CDR2 SQIVND (reference sequence). The CDR3 runs to 16 residues. The CDR3 spells CASSIDVDVGNSPLHF. The CDR3 bases are TGTGCCAGTAGTATAGATGTCGACGTCGGTAATTCACCCCTCCACTTT.

V gene TRBV28 combines with J gene TRBJ2-7, with TRBD2 matching 11 bases. Trimming cost V 5 bases and J 4 bases; bases outside gene matches: 7. Germline V gene sequence: CDR1 MDHEN, CDR2 SYDVKM. The length of the CDR3 is 15 residues. CDR3 in amino acids: CASSPGLAGSYEQYF. The CDR3 region has the DNA TGTGCCAGCAGTCCCGGACTAGCGGGTTCGTACGAGCAGTACTTC.

This clone was picked up a small number of times. The chain carries TRBV7-9 and TRBJ1-1; D not resolved. The CDR3 is made up of 13 amino acids. Trimming left V 1 base short and J 5 bases short, with 8 bases between. Germline V gene data show CDR1 as SEHNR and CDR2 as FQNEAQ (reference sequence). CDR3 amino acids: CASSLGWETEAFF. The CDR3 bases are TGTGCCAGCAGCTTAGGGTGGGAAACTGAAGCTTTCTTT.

CDR3: CASSEEGGGGGSTDTQYF. The CDR3 bases are TGTGCCAGCAGCGAGGAGGGTGGTGGCGGGGGGAGCACAGATACGCAGTATTTT. This chain joins TRBV9 and TRBJ2-3, with 8 bases that match TRBD2. The ends lost 3 bases at V and 0 bases at J; junction bases unmatched: 12. Per the germline V gene, CDR1 is SGDLS and CDR2 is YYNGEE. This CDR3 comprises 18 residues.

The gene calls are TRBV7-6 and TRBJ2-1; 7 bases fit TRBD1. This CDR3 is 16 amino acids long. Per germline, CDR1 SGHVS and CDR2 FNYEAQ. V lost 3 bases to trimming and J lost 2 bases; unmatched junction nucleotides: 7. CDR3 sequence: CASSFGQVKTYNEQFF. Here the CDR3 DNA reads TGTGCCAGCAGCTTCGGACAGGTAAAAACCTACAATGAGCAGTTCTTC.

This chain uses TRBV5-4 with TRBJ2-3; 7 bases are shared with TRBD1. Germline V gives CDR1 SGHNT, CDR2 YYREEE (reference sequence). The CDR3 is made up of 16 amino acids. V trimming: 4 bases; J trimming: 2 bases; junction bases outside the gene matches: 10. CDR3 protein: CASSPRDRATTDTQYF. CDR3 nucleotide sequence: TGTGCCAGCAGCCCCCGAGACAGGGCGACCACAGATACGCAGTATTTT.

This chain joins TRBV28 and TRBJ1-2; 11 nucleotides agree with TRBD1. The CDR3 length is 13 residues. In germline, CDR1 is MDHEN, CDR2 SYDVKM. The J segment lost 6 bases and the V segment lost 10 bases, leaving 7 bases of the junction unmatched. CDR3 residues: CANRRTGGDGYTF. As DNA, the CDR3 is TGTGCCAACCGTAGGACAGGGGGCGATGGCTACACCTTC.

This clone was seen more than once but under ten times. The rearrangement joins TRBV9 to TRBJ2-7; D remains unclear. The length of the CDR3 is 16 residues. Trimming took 0 bases from V and 0 from J, leaving 13 bases between them. Looked up from germline, CDR1 is SGDLS and CDR2 is YYNGEE. The CDR3 loop is CASSVGGGSASYEQYF. In nucleotides, the CDR3 is TGTGCCAGCAGCGTAGGAGGTGGGTCAGCCTCCTACGAGCAGTACTTC.

This chain links TRBV9 with TRBJ1-3; 9 positions match TRBD1. Germline lookup yields CDR1 SGDLS and CDR2 YYNGEE. The CDR3 loop spans 15 amino acids. Trimming took 6 bases from V and 2 from J; bases not matched to a gene: 6. The CDR3 DNA reads as TGTGCCAGCAAGCATGGGGACAGGGCTGGAAACACCATATATTTT. It specifies CASKHGDRAGNTIYF.

This clone was picked up a small number of times. The V gene is TRBV19, the J gene TRBJ2-7; D uncertain. V lost 5 bases, J lost 6 bases, and 23 bases lay in between. The length of the CDR3 is 16 residues. Germline CDR1 and CDR2: LNHDA and SQIVND (reference sequence). CDR3 amino acids: CASSPLNKGSSAEQYF. The CDR3 nucleotides are TGTGCCAGTAGTCCACTAAACAAAGGGTCTTCCGCCGAGCAGTACTTC.